These 6 T cell receptor beta chains came from one sample sequenced in a study of shared T cell receptors in the human thymus. Assay: immunoSEQ multiplex PCR; the TCRdb copy retains only in-frame clones and omits some. The sample holds about 380,000 clones, 95% seen once. Sequencing input: thymocytes. The receptors were gathered from a human donor.

CDR3 sequence reads: CAINAGDRVTGELFF. CDR3 sequence (DNA): TGTGCGATCAACGCCGGGGACAGGGTGACCGGGGAGCTGTTTTTT. The rearrangement links TRBV6-1 to TRBJ2-2; 9 bases fit TRBD1. The CDR3 totals 15 residues. Per the germline V gene, CDR1 is MNHNS and CDR2 is SASEGT.

The chain links TRBV28 to TRBJ2-7; 9 bases map to TRBD2. The CDR3 length is 17 residues. The germline V gene has CDR1 MDHEN and CDR2 SYDVKM. After removal of 2 bases from V and 5 bases from J, the junction contained 13 bases not matched to a gene. CDR3 sequence reads: CASSLDPPGGRANEQYF. The CDR3 DNA reads as TGTGCCAGCAGTTTAGACCCTCCCGGCGGGAGGGCCAACGAGCAGTACTTC. Based on the CDR3 plus reference TRBV28 and TRBJ2-7, the full variable domain is DVKVTQSSRYLVKRTGEKVFLECVQDMDHENMFWYRQDPGLGLRLIYFSYDVKMKEKGDIPEGYSVSREKKERFSLILESASTNQTSMYLCASSLDPPGGRANEQYFGPGTRLTVT.

This clone was seen a single time. The chain carries TRBV15 and TRBJ1-5; TRBD1 aligns across 7 bases. The germline V gene has CDR1 LNHNV and CDR2 YYDKDF (reference sequence). CDR3 size: 15 residues. V dropped 9 bases and J dropped 5; count of bases not matched to a gene: 13. As DNA, the CDR3 is TGTGCCACTACTCGAGGCACAGGGGCCTATCAGCCCCAGCATTTT. This sequence encodes CATTRGTGAYQPQHF.

The chain recombines TRBV7-9 with TRBJ1-1; TRBD1 is a possible D gene (5 bases). V dropped 3 bases and J dropped 6 bases, with 17 bases sitting between them. Per germline, CDR1 SEHNR and CDR2 FQNEAQ (reference sequence). The length of the CDR3 is 15 residues. CDR3 sequence: CASSLWGIAGAEAFF. In DNA form, the CDR3 reads TGTGCCAGCAGCTTGTGGGGCATCGCCGGAGCTGAAGCTTTCTTT.

J is TRBJ2-1 and V is TRBV19; 9 positions match TRBD1. CDR1 and CDR2 from the germline V gene are LNHDA and SQIVND (reference sequence). The V and J ends lost 6 bases and 9 bases, in that order; junction bases with no gene match: 9. This CDR3 has 14 residues. CDR3 sequence reads: CASRPGQGRLEQFF. Written as DNA, the CDR3 is TGTGCCAGTAGACCGGGACAGGGACGCCTTGAGCAGTTCTTC.

The chain combines TRBV9 with TRBJ2-2; 8 nucleotides agree with TRBD2. CDR1 and CDR2 (germline): SGDLS, YYNGEE. Trimming removed 3 bases from V and 6 bases from J; junction bases left unmatched: 13. The CDR3 runs to 17 residues. The CDR3 sequence is CASSAPLVAGRSGELFF. The CDR3 bases are TGTGCCAGCAGCGCCCCCTTGGTAGCGGGAAGGTCCGGGGAGCTGTTTTTT.